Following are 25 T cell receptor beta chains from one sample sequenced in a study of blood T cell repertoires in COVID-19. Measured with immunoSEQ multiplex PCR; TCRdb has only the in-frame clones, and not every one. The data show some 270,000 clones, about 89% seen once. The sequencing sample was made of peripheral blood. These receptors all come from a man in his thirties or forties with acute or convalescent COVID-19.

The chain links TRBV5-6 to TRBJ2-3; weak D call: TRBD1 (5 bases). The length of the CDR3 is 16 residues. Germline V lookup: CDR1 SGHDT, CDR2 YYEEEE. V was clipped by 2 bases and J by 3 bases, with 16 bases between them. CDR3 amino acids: CASSFFGSGPTDTQYF. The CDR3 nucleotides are TGTGCCAGCAGCTTTTTTGGGTCAGGGCCTACAGATACGCAGTATTTT.

CDR3 amino acids: CASSELPGTVGYTF. DNA for the CDR3: TGTGCCAGCAGTGAACTCCCAGGGACTGTTGGCTACACCTTC. The chain recombines TRBV6-1 with TRBJ1-2; D may be TRBD1 (5 bases). CDR3 length: 14 residues. Deletions cut 2 bases from V and 7 bases from J, with 14 bases between. Germline V gives CDR1 MNHNS, CDR2 SASEGT.

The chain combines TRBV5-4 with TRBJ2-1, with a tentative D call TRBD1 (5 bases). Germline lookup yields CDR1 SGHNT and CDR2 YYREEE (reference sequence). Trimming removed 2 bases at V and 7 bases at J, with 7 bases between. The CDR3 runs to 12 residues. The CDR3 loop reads CASSFPGNEQFF. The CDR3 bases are TGTGCCAGCAGCTTCCCAGGGAATGAGCAGTTCTTC.

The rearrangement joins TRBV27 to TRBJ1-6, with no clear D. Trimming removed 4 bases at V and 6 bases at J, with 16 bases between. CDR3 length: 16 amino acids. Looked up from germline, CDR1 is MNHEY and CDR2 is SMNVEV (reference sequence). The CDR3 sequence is CASSSNHWASNSPLHF. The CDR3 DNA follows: TGTGCCAGCAGTTCGAATCACTGGGCGTCTAATTCACCCCTCCACTTT.

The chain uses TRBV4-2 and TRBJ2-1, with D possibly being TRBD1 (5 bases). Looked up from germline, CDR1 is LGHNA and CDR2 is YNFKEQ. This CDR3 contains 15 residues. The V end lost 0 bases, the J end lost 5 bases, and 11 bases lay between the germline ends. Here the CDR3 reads CASSQDRVPDNEQFF. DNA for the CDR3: TGTGCCAGCAGCCAAGACAGGGTACCGGACAATGAGCAGTTCTTC.

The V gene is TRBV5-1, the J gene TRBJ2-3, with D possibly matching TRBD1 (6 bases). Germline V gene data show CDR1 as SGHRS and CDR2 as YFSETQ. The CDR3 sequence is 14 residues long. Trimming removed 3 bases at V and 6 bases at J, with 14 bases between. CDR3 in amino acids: CASSSPGQGDTQYF. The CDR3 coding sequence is TGCGCCAGCAGCTCTCCGGGGCAGGGGGATACGCAGTATTTT.

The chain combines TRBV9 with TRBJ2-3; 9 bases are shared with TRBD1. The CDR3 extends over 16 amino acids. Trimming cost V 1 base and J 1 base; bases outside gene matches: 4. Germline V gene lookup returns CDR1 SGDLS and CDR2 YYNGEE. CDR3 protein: CASSVLTGGRTDTQYF. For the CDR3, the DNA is TGTGCCAGCAGCGTACTGACAGGGGGGCGCACAGATACGCAGTATTTT.

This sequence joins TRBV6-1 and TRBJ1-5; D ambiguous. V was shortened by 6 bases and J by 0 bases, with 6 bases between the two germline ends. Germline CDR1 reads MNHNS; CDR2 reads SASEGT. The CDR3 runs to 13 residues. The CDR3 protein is CASRDSSNQPQHF. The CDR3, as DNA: TGTGCCAGCAGAGACTCTAGCAATCAGCCCCAGCATTTT.

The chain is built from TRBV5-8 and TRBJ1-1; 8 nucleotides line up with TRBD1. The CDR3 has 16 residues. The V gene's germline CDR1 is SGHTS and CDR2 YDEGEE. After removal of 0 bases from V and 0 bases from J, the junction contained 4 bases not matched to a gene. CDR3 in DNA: TGTGCCAGCAGCTTGGGATGGGACAGGTTGAACACTGAAGCTTTCTTT. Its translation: CASSLGWDRLNTEAFF. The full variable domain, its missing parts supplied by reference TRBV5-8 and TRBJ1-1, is EAGVTQSPTHLIKTRGQQATLRCSPISGHTSVYWYQQALGLGLQFLLWYDEGEERNRGNFPPRFSGRQFPNYSSELNVNALELEDSALYLCASSLGWDRLNTEAFFGQGTRLTVV.

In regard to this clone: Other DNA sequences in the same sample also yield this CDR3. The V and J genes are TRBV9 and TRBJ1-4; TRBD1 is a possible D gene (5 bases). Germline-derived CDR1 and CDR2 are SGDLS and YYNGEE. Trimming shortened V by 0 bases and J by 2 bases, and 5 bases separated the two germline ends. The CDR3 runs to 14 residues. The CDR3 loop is CASSVGQTNEKLFF. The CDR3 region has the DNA TGTGCCAGCAGCGTAGGACAGACTAATGAAAAACTGTTTTTT.

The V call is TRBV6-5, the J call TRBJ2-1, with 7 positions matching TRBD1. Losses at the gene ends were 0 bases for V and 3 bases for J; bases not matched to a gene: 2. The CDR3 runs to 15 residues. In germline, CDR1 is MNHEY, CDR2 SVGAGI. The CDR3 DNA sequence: TGTGCCAGCAGTTACTCGAACAGGGGCTACAATGAGCAGTTCTTC. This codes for CASSYSNRGYNEQFF.

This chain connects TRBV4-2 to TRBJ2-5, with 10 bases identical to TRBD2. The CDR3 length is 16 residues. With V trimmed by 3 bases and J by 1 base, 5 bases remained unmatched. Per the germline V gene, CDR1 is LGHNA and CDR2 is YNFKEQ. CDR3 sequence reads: CASSQRSGGLQETQYF. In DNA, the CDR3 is TGTGCCAGCAGCCAGCGTAGCGGGGGGCTCCAAGAGACCCAGTACTTC.

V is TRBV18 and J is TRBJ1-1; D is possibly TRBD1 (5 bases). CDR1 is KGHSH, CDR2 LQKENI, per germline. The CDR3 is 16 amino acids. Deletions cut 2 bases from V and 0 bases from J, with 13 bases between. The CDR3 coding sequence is TGTGCCAGCTCACCATTCCAGGGAGGGATGAACACTGAAGCTTTCTTT. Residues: CASSPFQGGMNTEAFF.

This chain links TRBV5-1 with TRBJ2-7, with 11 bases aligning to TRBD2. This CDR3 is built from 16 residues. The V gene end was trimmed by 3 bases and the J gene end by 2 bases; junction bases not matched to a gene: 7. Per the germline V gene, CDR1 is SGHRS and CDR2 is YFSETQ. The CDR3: CASSWTSGPSTYEQYF. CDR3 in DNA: TGCGCCAGCAGCTGGACTAGCGGGCCGTCCACCTACGAGCAGTACTTC.

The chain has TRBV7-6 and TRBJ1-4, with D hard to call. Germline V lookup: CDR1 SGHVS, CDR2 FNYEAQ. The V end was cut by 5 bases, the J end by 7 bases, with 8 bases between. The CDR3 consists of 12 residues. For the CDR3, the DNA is TGTGCCAGCAGCGACATGGGTGAAAAACTGTTTTTT. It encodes CASSDMGEKLFF. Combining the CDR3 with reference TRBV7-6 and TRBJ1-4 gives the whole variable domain GAGVSQSPRYKVTKRGQDVALRCDPISGHVSLYWYRQALGQGPEFLTYFNYEAQQDKSGLPNDRFSAERPEGSISTLTIQRTEQRDSAMYRCASSDMGEKLFFGSGTQLSVL.

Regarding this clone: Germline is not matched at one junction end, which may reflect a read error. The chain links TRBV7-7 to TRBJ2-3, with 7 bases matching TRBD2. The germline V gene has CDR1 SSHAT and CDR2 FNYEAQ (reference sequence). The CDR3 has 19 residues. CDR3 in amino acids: CASSFSLVARLASTDTQYF. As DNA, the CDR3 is TGTGCTAGCAGCTTTAGCCTGGTAGCGCGACTAGCTAGCACAGATACGCAGTATTTT.

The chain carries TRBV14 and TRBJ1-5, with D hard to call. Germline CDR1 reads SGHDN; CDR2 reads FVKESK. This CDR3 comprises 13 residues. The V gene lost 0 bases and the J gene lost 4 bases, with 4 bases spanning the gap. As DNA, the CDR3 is TGTGCCAGCAGCCAAGACCTGAATCAGCCCCAGCATTTT. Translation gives CASSQDLNQPQHF.

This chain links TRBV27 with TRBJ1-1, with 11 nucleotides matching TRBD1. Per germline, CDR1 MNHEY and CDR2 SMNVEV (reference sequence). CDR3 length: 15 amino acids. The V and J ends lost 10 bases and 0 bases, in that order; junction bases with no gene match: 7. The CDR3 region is CATRTGGLVNTEAFF. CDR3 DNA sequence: TGTGCCACCAGGACAGGGGGCCTCGTGAACACTGAAGCTTTCTTT.

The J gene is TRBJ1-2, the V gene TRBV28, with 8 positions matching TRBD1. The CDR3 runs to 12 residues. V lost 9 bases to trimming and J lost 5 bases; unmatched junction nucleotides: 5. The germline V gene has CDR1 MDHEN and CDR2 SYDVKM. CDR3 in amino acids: CASCQGAYGYTF. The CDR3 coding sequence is TGTGCCAGTTGCCAGGGGGCTTATGGCTACACCTTC.

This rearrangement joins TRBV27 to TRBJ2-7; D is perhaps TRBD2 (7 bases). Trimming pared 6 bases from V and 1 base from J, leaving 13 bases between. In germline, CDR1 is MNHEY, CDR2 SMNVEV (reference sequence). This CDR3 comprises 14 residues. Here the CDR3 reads CASSRGGGSYEQYF. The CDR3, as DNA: TGTGCCAGCAGCCGAGGGGGAGGGTCCTACGAGCAGTACTTC.

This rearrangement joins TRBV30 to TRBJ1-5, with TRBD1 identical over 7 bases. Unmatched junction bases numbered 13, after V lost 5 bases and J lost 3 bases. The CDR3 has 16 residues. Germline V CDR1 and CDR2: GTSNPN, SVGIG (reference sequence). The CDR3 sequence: CAWSGRTGGPNQPQHF. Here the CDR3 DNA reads TGTGCCTGGTCGGGTAGGACAGGTGGGCCCAATCAGCCCCAGCATTTT.

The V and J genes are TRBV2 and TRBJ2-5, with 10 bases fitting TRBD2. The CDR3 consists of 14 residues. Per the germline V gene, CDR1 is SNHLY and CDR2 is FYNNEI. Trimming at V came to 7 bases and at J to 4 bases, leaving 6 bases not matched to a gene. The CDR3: CASMPGLASETQYF. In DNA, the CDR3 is TGTGCCAGCATGCCGGGACTAGCGTCAGAGACCCAGTACTTC. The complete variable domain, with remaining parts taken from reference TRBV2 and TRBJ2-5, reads EPEVTQTPSHQVTQMGQEVILRCVPISNHLYFYWYRQILGQKVEFLVSFYNNEISEKSEIFDDQFSVERPDGSNFTLKIRSTKLEDSAMYFCASMPGLASETQYFGPGTRLLVL.

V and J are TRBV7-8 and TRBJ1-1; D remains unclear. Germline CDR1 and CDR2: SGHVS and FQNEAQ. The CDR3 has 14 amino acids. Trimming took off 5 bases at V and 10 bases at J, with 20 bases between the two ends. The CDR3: CASSLPKDRVAAFF. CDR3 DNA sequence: TGTGCCAGCAGCCTACCCAAGGATCGAGTAGCAGCTTTCTTT. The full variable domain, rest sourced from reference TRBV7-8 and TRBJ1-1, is GAGVSQSPRYKVAKRGQDVALRCDPISGHVSLFWYQQALGQGPEFLTYFQNEAQLDKSGLPSDRFFAERPEGSVSTLKIQRTQQEDSAVYLCASSLPKDRVAAFFGQGTRLTVV.

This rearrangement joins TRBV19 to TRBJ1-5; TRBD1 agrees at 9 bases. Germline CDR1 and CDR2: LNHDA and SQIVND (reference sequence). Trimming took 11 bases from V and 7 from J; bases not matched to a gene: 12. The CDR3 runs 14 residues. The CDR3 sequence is CAVSSGQGIQPQHF. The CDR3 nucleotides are TGTGCCGTGTCATCCGGACAGGGGATACAGCCCCAGCATTTT.

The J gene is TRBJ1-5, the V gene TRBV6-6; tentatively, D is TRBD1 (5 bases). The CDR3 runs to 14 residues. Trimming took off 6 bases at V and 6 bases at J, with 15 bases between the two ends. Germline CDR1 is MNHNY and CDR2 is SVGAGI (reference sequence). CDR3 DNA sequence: TGTGCCAGCAGGCCGCCGGGGGAGCCTCAGCCCCAGCATTTT. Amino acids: CASRPPGEPQPQHF.